This T cell receptor beta chain was captured in a study of blood T cell repertoires in COVID-19. This clone has just one count. Generated by immunoSEQ multiplex PCR, the TCRdb table keeps only in-frame clones and is missing some. The table lists about 150,000 clones, 84% of them singletons. V shed 0 bases and J shed 7 bases, with 16 bases lying between them. Germline V gives CDR1 LNHNV, CDR2 YYDKDF (reference sequence). The CDR3 contains 17 residues. Sequenced: PBMCs or T cells enriched from blood (not recorded which). The chain couples TRBV15 to TRBJ1-6; possible D gene TRBD1, 6 bases. The sequence derives from a woman aged 45-60 years who had been exposed to COVID-19. This CDR3 reads CATSRDGVGAKNSPLHF. CDR3 DNA sequence: TGTGCCACCAGCAGAGATGGGGTGGGGGCCAAAAATTCACCCCTCCACTTT. The full variable domain, in which reference TRBV15 and TRBJ1-6 provide the parts outside the CDR3, is DAMVIQNPRYQVTQFGKPVTLSCSQTLNHNVMYWYQQKSSQAPKLLFHYYDKDFNNEADTPDNFQSRRPNTSFCFLDIRSPGLGDTAMYLCATSRDGVGAKNSPLHFGNGTRLTVT.